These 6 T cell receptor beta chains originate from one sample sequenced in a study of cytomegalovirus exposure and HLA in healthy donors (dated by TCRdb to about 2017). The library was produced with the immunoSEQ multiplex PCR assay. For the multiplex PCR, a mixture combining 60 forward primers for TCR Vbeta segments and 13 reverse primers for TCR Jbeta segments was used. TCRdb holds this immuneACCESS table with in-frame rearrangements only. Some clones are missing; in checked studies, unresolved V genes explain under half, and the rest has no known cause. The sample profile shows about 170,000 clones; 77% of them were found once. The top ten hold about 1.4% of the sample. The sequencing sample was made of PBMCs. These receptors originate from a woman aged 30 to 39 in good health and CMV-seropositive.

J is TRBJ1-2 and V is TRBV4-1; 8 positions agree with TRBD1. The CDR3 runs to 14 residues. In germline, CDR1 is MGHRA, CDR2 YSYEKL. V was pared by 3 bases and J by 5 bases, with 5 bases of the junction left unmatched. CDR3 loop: CASSQDREDYGYTF. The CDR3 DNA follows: TGCGCCAGCAGCCAGGACAGGGAAGATTATGGCTACACCTTC.

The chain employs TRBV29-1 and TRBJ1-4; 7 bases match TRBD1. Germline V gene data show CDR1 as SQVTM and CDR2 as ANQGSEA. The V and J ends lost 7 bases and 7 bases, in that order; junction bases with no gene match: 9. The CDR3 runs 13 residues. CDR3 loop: CSARQGGGEKLFF. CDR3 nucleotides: TGCAGCGCCCGTCAGGGGGGAGGTGAAAAACTGTTTTTT.

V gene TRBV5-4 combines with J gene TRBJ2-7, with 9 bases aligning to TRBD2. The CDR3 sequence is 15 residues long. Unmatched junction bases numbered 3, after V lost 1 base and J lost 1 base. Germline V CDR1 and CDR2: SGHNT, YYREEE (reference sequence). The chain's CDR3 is CASSLSLAGSYEQYF. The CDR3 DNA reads TGTGCCAGCAGCTTGAGCCTAGCGGGATCCTACGAGCAGTACTTC.

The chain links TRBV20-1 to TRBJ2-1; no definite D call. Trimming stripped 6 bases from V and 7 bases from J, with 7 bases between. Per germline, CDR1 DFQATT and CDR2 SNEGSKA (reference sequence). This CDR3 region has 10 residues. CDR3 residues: CSALLNEQFF. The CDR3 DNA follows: TGCAGTGCCCTCCTGAATGAGCAGTTCTTC.

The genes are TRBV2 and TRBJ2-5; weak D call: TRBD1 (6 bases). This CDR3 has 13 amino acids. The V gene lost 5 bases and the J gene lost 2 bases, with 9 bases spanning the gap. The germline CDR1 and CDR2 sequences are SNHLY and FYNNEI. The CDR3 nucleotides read TGTGCCAGCAGTCGGGACATTCAAGAGACCCAGTACTTC. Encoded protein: CASSRDIQETQYF.

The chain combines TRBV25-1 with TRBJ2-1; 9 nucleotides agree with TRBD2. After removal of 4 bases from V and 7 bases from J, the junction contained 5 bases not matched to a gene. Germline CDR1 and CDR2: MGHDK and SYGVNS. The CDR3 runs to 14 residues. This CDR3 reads CASSVSGSRNEQFF. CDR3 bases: TGTGCCAGCAGTGTTAGCGGGAGTAGGAATGAGCAGTTCTTC. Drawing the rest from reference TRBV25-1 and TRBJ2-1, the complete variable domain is EADIYQTPRYLVIGTGKKITLECSQTMGHDKMYWYQQDPGMELHLIHYSYGVNSTEKGDLSSESTVSRIRTEHFPLTLESARPSHTSQYLCASSVSGSRNEQFFGPGTRLTVL.